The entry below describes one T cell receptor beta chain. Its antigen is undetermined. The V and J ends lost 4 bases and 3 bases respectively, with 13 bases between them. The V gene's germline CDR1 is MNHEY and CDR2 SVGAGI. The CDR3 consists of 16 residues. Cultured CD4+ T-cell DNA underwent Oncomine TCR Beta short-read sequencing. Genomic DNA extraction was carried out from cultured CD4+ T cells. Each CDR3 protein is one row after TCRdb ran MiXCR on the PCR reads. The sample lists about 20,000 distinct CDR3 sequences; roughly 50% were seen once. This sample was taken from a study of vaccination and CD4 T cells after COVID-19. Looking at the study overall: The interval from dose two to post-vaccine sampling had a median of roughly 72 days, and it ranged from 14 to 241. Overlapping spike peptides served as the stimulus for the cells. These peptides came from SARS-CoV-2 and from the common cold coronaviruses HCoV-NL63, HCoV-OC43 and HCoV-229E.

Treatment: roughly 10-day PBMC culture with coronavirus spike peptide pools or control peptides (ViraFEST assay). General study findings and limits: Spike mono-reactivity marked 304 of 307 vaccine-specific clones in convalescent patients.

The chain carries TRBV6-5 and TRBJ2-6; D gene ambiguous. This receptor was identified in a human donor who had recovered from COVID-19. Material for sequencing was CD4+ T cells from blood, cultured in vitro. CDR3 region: CASSWPEGNGANVLTF. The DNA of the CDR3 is TGTGCCAGCAGTTGGCCGGAAGGGAATGGGGCCAACGTCCTGACTTTC.